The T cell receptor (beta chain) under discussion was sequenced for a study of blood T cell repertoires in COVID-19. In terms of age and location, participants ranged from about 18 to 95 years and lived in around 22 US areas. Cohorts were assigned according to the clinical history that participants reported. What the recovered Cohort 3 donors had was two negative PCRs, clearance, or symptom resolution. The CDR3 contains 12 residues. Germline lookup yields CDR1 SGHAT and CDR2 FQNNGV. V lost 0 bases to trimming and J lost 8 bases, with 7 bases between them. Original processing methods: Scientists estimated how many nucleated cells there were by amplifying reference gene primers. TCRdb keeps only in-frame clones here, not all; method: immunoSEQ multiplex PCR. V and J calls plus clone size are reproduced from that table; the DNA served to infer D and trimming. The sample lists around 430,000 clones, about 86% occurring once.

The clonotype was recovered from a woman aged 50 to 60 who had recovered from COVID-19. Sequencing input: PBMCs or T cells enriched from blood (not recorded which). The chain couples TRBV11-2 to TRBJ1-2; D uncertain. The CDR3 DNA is TGTGCCAGCAGCTTAGACAGATGGGGCTACACCTTC. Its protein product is CASSLDRWGYTF.